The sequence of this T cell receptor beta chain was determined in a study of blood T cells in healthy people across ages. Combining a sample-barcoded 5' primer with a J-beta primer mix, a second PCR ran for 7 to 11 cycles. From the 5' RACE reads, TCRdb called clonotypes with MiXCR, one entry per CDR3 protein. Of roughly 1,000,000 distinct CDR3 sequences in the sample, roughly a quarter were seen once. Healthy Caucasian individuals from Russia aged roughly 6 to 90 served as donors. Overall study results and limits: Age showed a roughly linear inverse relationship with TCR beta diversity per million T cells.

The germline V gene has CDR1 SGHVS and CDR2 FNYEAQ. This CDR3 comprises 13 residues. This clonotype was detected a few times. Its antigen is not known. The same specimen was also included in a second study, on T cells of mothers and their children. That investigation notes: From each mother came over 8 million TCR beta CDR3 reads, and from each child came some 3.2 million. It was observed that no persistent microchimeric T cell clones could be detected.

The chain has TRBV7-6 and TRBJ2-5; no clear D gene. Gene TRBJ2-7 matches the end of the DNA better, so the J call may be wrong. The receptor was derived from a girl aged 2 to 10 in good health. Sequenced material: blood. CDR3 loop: CASSPGVPCEQYF. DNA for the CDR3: TGTGCCAGCAGCCCAGGAGTTCCCTGCGAGCAGTACTTC.